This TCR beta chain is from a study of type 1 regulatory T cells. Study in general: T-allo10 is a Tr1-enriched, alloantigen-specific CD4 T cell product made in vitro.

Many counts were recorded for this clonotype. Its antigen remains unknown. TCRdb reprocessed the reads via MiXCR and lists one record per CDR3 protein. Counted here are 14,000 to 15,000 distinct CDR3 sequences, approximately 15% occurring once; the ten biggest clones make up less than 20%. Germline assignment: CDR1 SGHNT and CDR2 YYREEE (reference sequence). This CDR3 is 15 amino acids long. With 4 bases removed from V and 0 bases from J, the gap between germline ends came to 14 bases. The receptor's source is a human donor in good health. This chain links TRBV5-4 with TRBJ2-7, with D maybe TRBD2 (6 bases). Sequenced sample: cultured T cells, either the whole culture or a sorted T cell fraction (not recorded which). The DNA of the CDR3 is TGTGCCAGCAGCGGCGGGGAACCGAGCTCCTACGAGCAGTACTTC. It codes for CASSGGEPSSYEQYF.